This T cell receptor (beta chain) was sequenced in a study of cytomegalovirus exposure and HLA in healthy donors. Both 60 Vbeta primers and 13 Jbeta primers went into the PCR. The table came from immunoSEQ multiplex PCR; TCRdb's copy has only in-frame clones and leaves some out. This table has some 240,000 clones, about 93% appearing once. This clone was seen only a few times. No antigen is known for it. Study results and caveats: A few of the chains that were CMV-associated were confirmed in vitro to be specific for CMV antigens. Reported performance of the classifier showed diagnosis of cytomegalovirus status with high specificity and sensitivity. Apart from CMV serostatus, no immune exposure information was available. An observed cluster of highly shared sequence variants was recorded as a likely sequencing artifact.

From germline, CDR1 is SGHNT and CDR2 YENEEA. There are 13 residues in the CDR3. Trimming at V came to 6 bases and at J to 6 bases, leaving 3 bases not matched to a gene. The chain has TRBV11-3 and TRBJ2-1; TRBD1 aligns across 9 bases. Input material: PBMCs. The TCR originated in a girl aged 2 to 10 in good health and CMV-seronegative. The CDR3 DNA reads TGTGCCAGCAGTTTGACAGGGGGCAATGAGCAGTTCTTC. It translates to CASSLTGGNEQFF.